Each of the 6 T cell receptor beta chains below was sequenced from the same sample in a study of blood T cell repertoires in COVID-19. Sequencing used immunoSEQ multiplex PCR; TCRdb keeps in-frame clones, though not all of them. The sample carries 100,000 to 150,000 clones, about four fifths recorded once. Specimen: peripheral blood. All receptors derive from a man aged 30 to 45 with COVID-19, enrolled during active disease.

V and J are TRBV6-5 and TRBJ2-1, with a weak D call TRBD1 (7 bases). CDR3 length equals 15 residues. Trimming removed 6 bases from V and 4 bases from J, with 16 bases in between. The V gene's germline CDR1 is MNHEY and CDR2 SVGAGI. Here the CDR3 DNA reads TGTGCCAGCAGAGGACCAGGGGGGTCTTACAATGAGCAGTTCTTC. Encoded protein: CASRGPGGSYNEQFF.

V usage is TRBV4-3 and J usage is TRBJ2-1; TRBD2 matches at 12 bases. CDR1 and CDR2 from the germline V gene are LGHNA and YSLEER. V was clipped by 4 bases and J by 6 bases; unmatched bases: 7. The CDR3 is made up of 16 amino acids. In nucleotides, the CDR3 is TGCGCCAGCAGCCCCTCGGGACTAGCGGGTTCCAATGAGCAGTTCTTC. This codes for CASSPSGLAGSNEQFF.

The chain recombines TRBV29-1 with TRBJ2-3, with TRBD1 identical over 7 bases. Germline values: CDR1 SQVTM, CDR2 ANQGSEA. V dropped 4 bases and J dropped 9; count of bases not matched to a gene: 7. There are 12 residues in the CDR3. The CDR3 is CSVGGTAGTQYF. Written as DNA, the CDR3 is TGCAGCGTTGGTGGGACAGCCGGAACGCAGTATTTT.

V is TRBV6-5 and J is TRBJ2-7, with 9 bases that match TRBD2. The germline V gene encodes CDR1 MNHEY and CDR2 SVGAGI. This CDR3 has 13 residues. J lost 10 bases, V lost 6 bases, and 10 bases had no gene match. In DNA, the CDR3 is TGTGCCAGCAGATGGGGGCGGGAGGGCCAACAGTACTTC. Residues: CASRWGREGQQYF.

J is TRBJ2-3 and V is TRBV24-1; possibly TRBD1 for D (5 bases). Germline-derived CDR1 and CDR2 are KGHDR and SFDVKD. V was cut by 5 bases and J by 4 bases, with 9 bases left in between. This CDR3 is 13 amino acids long. The CDR3 region has the DNA TGTGCCACCAGTGGACCGACAGCAGATACGCAGTATTTT. As protein: CATSGPTADTQYF.

This clone was recorded once. This rearrangement joins TRBV7-9 to TRBJ2-7; 8 bases align to TRBD1. Germline V CDR1 and CDR2: SEHNR, FQNEAQ (reference sequence). V gave up 8 bases and J gave up 2 bases; unmatched junction bases: 5. The CDR3 is 13 amino acids. CDR3 in amino acids: CASGGQGPYEQYF. The CDR3 DNA reads as TGTGCCAGCGGAGGACAGGGACCCTACGAGCAGTACTTC.